The present T cell receptor beta chain was sequenced within a study of T cells after yellow fever vaccination. The V and J ends lost 5 bases and 6 bases respectively, with 14 bases between them. This CDR3 comprises 13 residues. Per germline, CDR1 SEHNR and CDR2 FQNEAQ (reference sequence). TCRdb redid the calling of the 5' RACE reads with MiXCR, one entry per CDR3 protein. In the table there are over 250,000 distinct CDR3 sequences, about 5.2% of which are singletons. This specimen was CD4+ T cells sorted from PBMCs, taken on the day of the yellow fever booster vaccination. The rearrangement uses TRBV7-9 and TRBJ2-7; D tentatively reads TRBD1 or TRBD2 (5 bases each). The TCR sequence derives from a man between 18 and 29 years old who received the YFV17D yellow fever vaccine. In nucleotides, the CDR3 is TGTGCCAGCAGCGTCCGGGACCACTCCGAGCAGTACTTC. Encoded protein: CASSVRDHSEQYF.